This T cell receptor beta chain emerged from a study of response to subunit inactivated influenza vaccine. Findings of the study overall: Researchers suggested that each seasonal influenza vaccination recruits few new T cells.

MiXCR, run by TCRdb on the RT-PCR reads, gives a single entry per CDR3 protein. The sample lists around 200,000 distinct CDR3 sequences; around 9.2% were seen once. V lost 5 bases to trimming and J lost 15 bases; unmatched junction nucleotides: 7. Germline V gene data show CDR1 as SGHAT and CDR2 as FQNNGV. The CDR3 extends over 12 amino acids. This clonotype was found a few times. Its target is unknown. The V call is TRBV11-2, the J call TRBJ2-1, with 10 positions matching TRBD2. The receptor was derived from a man aged 50 to 59 who received an inactivated influenza vaccine. Sequencing used non-naive T cells sorted from PBMCs, obtained on the day of vaccination. This CDR3 is CASSPRTSGVFF. Here the CDR3 DNA reads TGTGCCAGCAGCCCGAGGACTAGCGGCGTGTTCTTC.